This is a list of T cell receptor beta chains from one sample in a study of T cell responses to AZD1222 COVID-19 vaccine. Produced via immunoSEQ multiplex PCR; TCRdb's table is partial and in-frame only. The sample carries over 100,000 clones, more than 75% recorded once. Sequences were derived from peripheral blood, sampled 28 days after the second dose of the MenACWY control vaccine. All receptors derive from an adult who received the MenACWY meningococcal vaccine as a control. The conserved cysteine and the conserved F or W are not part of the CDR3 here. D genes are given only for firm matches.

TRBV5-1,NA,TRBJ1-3,ASRAQFNSGNTIY
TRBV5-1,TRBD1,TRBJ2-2,ASRDQGATGELF
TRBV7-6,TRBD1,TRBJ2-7,ASSLGGTGLNEQY
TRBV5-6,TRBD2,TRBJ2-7,ASSRGLVRYEQY
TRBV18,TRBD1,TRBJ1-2,ASSQTAQGADYGYT
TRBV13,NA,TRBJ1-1,ASSWTRGGNTEAF
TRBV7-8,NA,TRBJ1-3,ASSLVRASGNTIY
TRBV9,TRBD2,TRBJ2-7,ASSVGGSGGPSYEQY
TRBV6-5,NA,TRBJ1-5,ASDEQGLSQPQH
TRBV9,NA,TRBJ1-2,ASSLPGVHDGYT
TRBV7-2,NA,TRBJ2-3,ASSFAVGVTDTQY
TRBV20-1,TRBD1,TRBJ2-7,SATQGWEQY
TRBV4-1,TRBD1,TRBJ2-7,ASSLRDRANYEQY
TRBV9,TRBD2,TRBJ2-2,ASSVAGGGGTGELF